One T cell receptor (beta chain) is described in this entry. Assay: immunoSEQ multiplex PCR; the TCRdb copy retains only in-frame clones and omits some. There are about 9,800 clones in the sample; 89% occur only once, and 10% to 15% lies in the top ten. The germline V gene encodes CDR1 SGHNT and CDR2 YYREEE (reference sequence). Germline trimming cut 0 bases from V and 5 bases from J; bases unmatched to any gene: 5. CDR3 length equals 15 residues. This sample is drawn from a study of OX40 agonist ivuxolimab in advanced cancers. The J gene is TRBJ2-5, the V gene TRBV5-4, with 9 bases matching TRBD1. The receptor comes from an adult with an advanced solid tumor such as melanoma, head and neck, liver or kidney cancer. The material sequenced was CD4+ or CD8+ T cells sorted from blood, taken in a trial of the OX40 agonist ivuxolimab. The CDR3 coding sequence is TGTGCCAGCAGCTTGGGGACAGGGGCCGGGGAGACCCAGTACTTC. Translation gives CASSLGTGAGETQYF. Full variable domain (rest looked up from reference TRBV5-4 and TRBJ2-5): ETGVTQSPTHLIKTRGQQVTLRCSSQSGHNTVSWYQQALGQGPQFIFQYYREEENGRGNFPPRFSGLQFPNYSSELNVNALELDDSALYLCASSLGTGAGETQYFGPGTRLLVL.